These T cell receptor beta chains were read from a single sample in a study of PD-1 blockade in classical Hodgkin lymphoma. The method was immunoSEQ multiplex PCR; TCRdb's version includes in-frame clones alone and lacks a portion of them. The sample includes 15,000 to 20,000 clones, approximately 79% of them seen just once. The material sequenced was peripheral blood mononuclear cells (PBMCs), taken at baseline. All receptors come from a human donor with classical Hodgkin lymphoma. The conserved cysteine and the conserved F or W are not part of the CDR3 here.

TRBJ2-7,TRBV4-1,12,ASSRRTGAYEQY
TRBJ2-3,TRBV27,13,ASSSLTLTTDTQY
TRBJ2-3,TRBV5-1,14,ASSLVGALLTDTQY
TRBJ1-5,TRBV7-8,11,ASSFGVNQPQH
TRBJ2-1,TRBV5-1,14,ASSLAEQSSYNEQF
TRBJ2-2,TRBV7-3,11,ASSLFPTGELF
TRBJ2-7,TRBV6-6,10,ASSLDRGEQY
TRBJ2-2,TRBV7-6,16,ASSSGGTTGGYTGELF
TRBJ2-7,TRBV28,13,ASRTLPGHIYEQY
TRBJ2-1,TRBV19,11,ASSGTAYNEQF
TRBJ2-1,TRBV18,14,ASSPPLQPGTYEQF
TRBJ1-1,TRBV6-5,11,ASSYGASTEAF
TRBJ2-7,TRBV19,13,ASSSGRGKLLEQY
TRBJ2-1,TRBV9,13,ASSVDGDSYNEQF
TRBJ1-1,TRBV28,12,ASSLARMNTEAF
TRBJ2-7,TRBV6-1,11,ASSEGRSYEQY
TRBJ2-1,TRBV5-6,13,ASSTLAGGPTQQF
TRBJ2-5,TRBV2,10,ASSYTSGEQY
TRBJ1-5,TRBV2,11,ASSEGNNQPQH
TRBJ2-2,TRBV6-1,13,ASKGTGGGPGELF
TRBJ1-5,TRBV6-5,12,ASSAAGLNQPQH
TRBJ2-1,TRBV7-9,12,ASTLRLTYNEQF
TRBJ2-7,TRBV11-3,12,ASSLGSASYEQY
TRBJ2-7,TRBV28,12,ASTLFGSFYEQY
.,TRBV27,9,ASCGGYEQY
TRBJ1-2,TRBV27,12,ASRKAGGNYGYT
TRBJ2-7,TRBV28,13,ASSPRSGRLGEQY
TRBJ1-1,TRBV5-1,13,ASSSRGVHNTEAF
TRBJ1-4,TRBV6-5,12,ASREGRGLEKLF